The next 3 T cell receptor beta chains were all read from a single sample in a study of blood T cell repertoires in COVID-19 (dated by TCRdb to the early 2020s). The protocol used for the library was the immunoSEQ multiplex PCR assay. TCRdb re-hosts the immuneACCESS table, in-frame sequences only. Its copies lack some clones; in the studies checked, an unresolved V gene accounts for under half of them, and the cause for the rest is not known. The sample table holds roughly 230,000 clones, of which around 85% were seen once. Around 6.5% of the sample is taken by the ten largest. The sample comprised peripheral blood. The source is a woman aged 55-70 years with active or convalescent COVID-19.

This chain uses TRBV10-3 with TRBJ1-4, with 8 positions matching TRBD1. This CDR3 is 14 amino acids long. Trimming removed 6 bases from V and 8 bases from J; junction bases left unmatched: 8. Germline values: CDR1 ENHRY, CDR2 SYGVKD. The CDR3 here is CAIRADREGEKLFF. Here the CDR3 DNA reads TGTGCCATCAGAGCGGACAGGGAGGGGGAAAAACTGTTTTTT.

About this clone: A much larger clonotype is one base distant, so this may be a read error. Other DNA sequences within the sample encode an identical CDR3. This rearrangement joins TRBV2 to TRBJ1-2, with 8 bases that match TRBD1. Trimming removed 6 bases from V and 3 bases from J; junction bases left unmatched: 3. The CDR3 length is 13 residues. The germline gives CDR1 SNHLY, CDR2 FYNNEI. DNA of the CDR3: TGTGCCAGCAGCGGACAGGGTTACTATGGCTACACCTTC. This codes for CASSGQGYYGYTF.

The CDR3 reads CASSQTPGLAGGGEQYF. The CDR3 DNA follows: TGTGCCAGCAGCCAAACCCCCGGACTAGCGGGAGGGGGCGAGCAGTACTTC. The V gene is TRBV3-1 (or the pseudogene TRBV3-2), the J gene TRBJ2-7; TRBD2 matches at 15 bases. Germline values: CDR1 LGHDT, CDR2 YNNKEL (reference sequence). Trimming took 2 bases from V and 6 from J; bases not matched to a gene: 8. The CDR3 extends over 17 amino acids.